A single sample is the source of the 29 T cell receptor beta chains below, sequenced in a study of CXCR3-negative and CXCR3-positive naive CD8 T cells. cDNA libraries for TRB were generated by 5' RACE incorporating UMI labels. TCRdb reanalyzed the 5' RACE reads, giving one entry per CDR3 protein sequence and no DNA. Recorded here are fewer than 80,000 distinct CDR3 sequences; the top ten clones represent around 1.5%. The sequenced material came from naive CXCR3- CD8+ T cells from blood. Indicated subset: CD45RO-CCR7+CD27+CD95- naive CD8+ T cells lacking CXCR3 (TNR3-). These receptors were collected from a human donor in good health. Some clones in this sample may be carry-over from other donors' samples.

CDR3 sequence: CASSPDRGITGELFF. The chain combines TRBV6-2 or TRBV6-3 with TRBJ2-2; TCRdb lists TRBD1, though no DNA is available to test this call. CDR3 length: 15 amino acids. Germline values: CDR1 MNHEY, CDR2 SVGEGT.

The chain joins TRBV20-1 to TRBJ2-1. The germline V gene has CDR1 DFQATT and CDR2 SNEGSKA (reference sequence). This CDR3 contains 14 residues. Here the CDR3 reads CSARDLSGYNEQFF.

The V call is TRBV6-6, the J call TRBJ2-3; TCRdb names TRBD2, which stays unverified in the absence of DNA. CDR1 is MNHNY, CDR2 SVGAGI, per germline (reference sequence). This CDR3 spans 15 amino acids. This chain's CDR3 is CASSLTGPGADTQYF.

The CDR3 region is CASSDRPGPDTQYF. J is TRBJ2-3 and V is TRBV25-1; the TCRdb D gene call, TRBD1, has no DNA to confirm it. Germline V lookup: CDR1 MGHDK, CDR2 SYGVNS. CDR3 length: 14 residues. The whole variable domain, filled in from reference TRBV25-1 and TRBJ2-3, reads EADIYQTPRYLVIGTGKKITLECSQTMGHDKMYWYQQDPGMELHLIHYSYGVNSTEKGDLSSESTVSRIRTEHFPLTLESARPSHTSQYLCASSDRPGPDTQYFGPGTRLTVL.

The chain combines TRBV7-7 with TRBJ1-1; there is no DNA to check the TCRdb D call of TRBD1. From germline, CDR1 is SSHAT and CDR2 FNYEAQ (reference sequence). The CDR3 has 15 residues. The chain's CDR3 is CASSLFVGVNTEAFF.

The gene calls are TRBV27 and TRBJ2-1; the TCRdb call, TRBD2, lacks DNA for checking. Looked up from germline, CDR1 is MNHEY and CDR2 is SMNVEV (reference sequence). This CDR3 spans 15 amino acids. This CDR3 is CASSSGLVGTGEQFF.

The CDR3 sequence is CASSYSASNSNQPQHF. The gene calls are TRBV6-6 and TRBJ1-5. This CDR3 contains 16 residues. Germline V lookup: CDR1 MNHNY, CDR2 SVGAGI (reference sequence).

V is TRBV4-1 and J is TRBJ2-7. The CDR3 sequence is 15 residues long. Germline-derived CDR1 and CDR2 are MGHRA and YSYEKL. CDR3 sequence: CASSLRTESTYEQYF.

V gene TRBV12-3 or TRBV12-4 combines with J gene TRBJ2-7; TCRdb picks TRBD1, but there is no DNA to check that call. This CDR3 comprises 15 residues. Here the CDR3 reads CASRSRGTSAYEQYF.

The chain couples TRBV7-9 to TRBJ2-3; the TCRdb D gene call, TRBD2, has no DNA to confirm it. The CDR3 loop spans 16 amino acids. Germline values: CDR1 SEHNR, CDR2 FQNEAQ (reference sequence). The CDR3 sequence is CASSENRAGLTDTQYF.

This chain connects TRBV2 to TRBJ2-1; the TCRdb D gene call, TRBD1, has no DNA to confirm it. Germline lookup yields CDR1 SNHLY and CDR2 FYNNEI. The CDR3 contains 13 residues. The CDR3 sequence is CASGDRADNEQFF.

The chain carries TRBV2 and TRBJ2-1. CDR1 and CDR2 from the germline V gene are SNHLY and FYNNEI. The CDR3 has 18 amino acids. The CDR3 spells CASSDRKLLGGPYNGQFF.

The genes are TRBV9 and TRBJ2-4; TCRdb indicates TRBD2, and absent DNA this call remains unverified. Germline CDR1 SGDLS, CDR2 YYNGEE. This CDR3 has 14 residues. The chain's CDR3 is CASSPGLAGGPKDF.

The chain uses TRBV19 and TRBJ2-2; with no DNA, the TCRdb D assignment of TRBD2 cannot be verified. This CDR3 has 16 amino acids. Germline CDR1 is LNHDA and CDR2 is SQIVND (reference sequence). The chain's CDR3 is CASTDAIAGPYGELFF.

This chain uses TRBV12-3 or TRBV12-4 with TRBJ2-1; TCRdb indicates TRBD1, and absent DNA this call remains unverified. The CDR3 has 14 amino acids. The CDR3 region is CASSLNREDYEQFF.

The CDR3 sequence is CASSEVGGTEAFF. The chain joins TRBV2 to TRBJ1-1; TCRdb returns TRBD1, unconfirmable since there is no DNA. CDR3 size: 13 residues. Germline values: CDR1 SNHLY, CDR2 FYNNEI.

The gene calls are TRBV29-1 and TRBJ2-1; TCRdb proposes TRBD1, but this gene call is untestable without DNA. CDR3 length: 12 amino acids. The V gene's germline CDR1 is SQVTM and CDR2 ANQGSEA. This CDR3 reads CSEGTQQNEQFF.

The CDR3 sequence is CSANRLGFGNTEAFF. This chain uses TRBV20-1 with TRBJ1-1. This CDR3 is 15 amino acids long. Germline loops: CDR1 DFQATT, CDR2 SNEGSKA (reference sequence).

The CDR3 sequence: CATSRPGQGTYEQYF. The V call is TRBV15, the J call TRBJ2-7; lacking DNA, the TRBD1 call made by TCRdb goes unchecked. This CDR3 contains 15 residues. Germline CDR1 and CDR2: LNHNV and YYDKDF (reference sequence).

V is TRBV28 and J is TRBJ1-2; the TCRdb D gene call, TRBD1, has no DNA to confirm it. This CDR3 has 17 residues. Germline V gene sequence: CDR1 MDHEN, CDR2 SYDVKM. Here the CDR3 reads CASTSRDRGRENYGYTF.

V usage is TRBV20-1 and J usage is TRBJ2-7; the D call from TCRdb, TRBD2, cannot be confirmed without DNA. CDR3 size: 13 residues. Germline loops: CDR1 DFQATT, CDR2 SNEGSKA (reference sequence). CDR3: CSAQSSGTYEQYF.

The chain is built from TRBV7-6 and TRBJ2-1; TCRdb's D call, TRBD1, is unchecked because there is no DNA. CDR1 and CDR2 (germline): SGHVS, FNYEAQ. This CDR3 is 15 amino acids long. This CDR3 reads CASSLEQGDAYEQFF.

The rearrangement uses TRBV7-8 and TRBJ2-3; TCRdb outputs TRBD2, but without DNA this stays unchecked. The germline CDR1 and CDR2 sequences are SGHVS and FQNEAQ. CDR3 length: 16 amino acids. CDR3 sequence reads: CASSFLGGISTDTQYF.

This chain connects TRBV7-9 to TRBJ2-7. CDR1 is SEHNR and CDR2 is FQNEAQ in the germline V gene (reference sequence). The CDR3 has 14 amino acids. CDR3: CASSLVGNGMEQYF.

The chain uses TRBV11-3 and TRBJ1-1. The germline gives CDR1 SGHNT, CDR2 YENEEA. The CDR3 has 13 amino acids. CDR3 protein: CASSLGKNTEAFF.

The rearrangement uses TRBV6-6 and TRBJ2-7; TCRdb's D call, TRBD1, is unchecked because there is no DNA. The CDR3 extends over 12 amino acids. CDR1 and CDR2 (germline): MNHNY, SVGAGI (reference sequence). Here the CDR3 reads CASSPQSGEQYF.

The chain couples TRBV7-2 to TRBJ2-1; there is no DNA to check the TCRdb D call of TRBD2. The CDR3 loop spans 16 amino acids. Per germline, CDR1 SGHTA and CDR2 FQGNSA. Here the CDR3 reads CASSSLAGGSYNEQFF. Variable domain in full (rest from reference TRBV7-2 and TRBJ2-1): GAGVSQSPSNKVTEKGKDVELRCDPISGHTALYWYRQSLGQGLEFLIYFQGNSAPDKSGLPSDRFSAERTGGSVSTLTIQRTQQEDSAVYLCASSSLAGGSYNEQFFGPGTRLTVL.

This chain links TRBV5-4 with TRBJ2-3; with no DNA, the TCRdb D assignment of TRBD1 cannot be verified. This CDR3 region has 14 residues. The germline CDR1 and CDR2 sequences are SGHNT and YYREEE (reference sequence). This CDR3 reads CASSLGPMVDTQYF.

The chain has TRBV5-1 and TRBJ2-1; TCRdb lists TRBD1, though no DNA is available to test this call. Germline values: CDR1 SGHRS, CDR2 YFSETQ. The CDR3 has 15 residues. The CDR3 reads CASSFPGRGINEQFF.